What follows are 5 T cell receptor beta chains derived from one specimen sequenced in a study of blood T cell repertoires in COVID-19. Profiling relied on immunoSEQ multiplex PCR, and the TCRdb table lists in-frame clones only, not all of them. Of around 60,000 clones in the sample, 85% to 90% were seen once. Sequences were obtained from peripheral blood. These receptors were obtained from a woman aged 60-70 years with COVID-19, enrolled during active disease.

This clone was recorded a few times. CDR3 protein: CASSYSYSSEFYEQYF. CDR3 nucleotide sequence: TGTGCCAGCAGTTACTCGTACAGCTCTGAATTCTACGAGCAGTACTTC. This chain uses TRBV6-5 with TRBJ2-7, with D unresolved. CDR3 size: 16 residues. Germline lookup yields CDR1 MNHEY and CDR2 SVGAGI. V dropped 0 bases and J dropped 3 bases, with 15 bases sitting between them.

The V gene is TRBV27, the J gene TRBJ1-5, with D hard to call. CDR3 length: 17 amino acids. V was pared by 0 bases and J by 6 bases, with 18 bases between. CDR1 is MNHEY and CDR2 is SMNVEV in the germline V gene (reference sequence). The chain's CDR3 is CASSLSSGQEELQPQHF. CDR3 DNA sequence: TGTGCCAGCAGTTTATCGTCAGGTCAGGAGGAGCTTCAGCCCCAGCATTTT.

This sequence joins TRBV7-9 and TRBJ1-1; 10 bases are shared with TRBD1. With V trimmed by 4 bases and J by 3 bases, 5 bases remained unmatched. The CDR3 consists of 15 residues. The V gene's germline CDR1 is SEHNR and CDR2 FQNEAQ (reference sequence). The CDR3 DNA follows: TGTGCCAGCAGCTCCAGGACAGGGGGGGACACTGAAGCTTTCTTT. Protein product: CASSSRTGGDTEAFF.

CDR3 nucleotide sequence: TGTGCCAGCAGCTTAAGAGGGCTGCCACCCCTCCACTTT. It yields the protein CASSLRGLPPLHF. The chain joins TRBV7-3 to TRBJ1-6; D remains unclear. CDR1 SGHTA and CDR2 FQGTGA come from the germline V gene. CDR3 length: 13 amino acids. Trimming left V 1 base short and J 11 bases short, with 9 bases between.

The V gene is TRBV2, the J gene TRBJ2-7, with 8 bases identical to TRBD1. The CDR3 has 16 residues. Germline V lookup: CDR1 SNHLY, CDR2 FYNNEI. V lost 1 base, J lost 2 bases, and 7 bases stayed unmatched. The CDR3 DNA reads TGTGCCAGCAGTGAAGTTTTGGCACAGGGGGCCTACGAGCAGTACTTC. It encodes CASSEVLAQGAYEQYF.